The 3 T cell receptor beta chains given below trace back to one sample, sequenced in a study of OX40 agonist ivuxolimab in advanced cancers. Sequencing was performed with immunoSEQ multiplex PCR; in TCRdb, only in-frame clones are kept and a portion is missing. Of around 87,000 clones in the sample, approximately 94% were seen once. The sample was CD4+ or CD8+ T cells sorted from blood, taken in a trial of the OX40 agonist ivuxolimab. These TCRs come from an adult with an advanced solid tumor such as melanoma, head and neck, liver or kidney cancer.

The V call is TRBV6-1, the J call TRBJ1-2, with 9 bases identical to TRBD1. J lost 2 bases, V lost 8 bases, and 3 bases had no gene match. Germline CDR1 MNHNS, CDR2 SASEGT. This CDR3 region has 13 residues. In DNA, the CDR3 is TGTGCCAGCGAGGGGACAGGGAACTATGGCTACACCTTC. Its translation: CASEGTGNYGYTF.

The gene calls are TRBV5-1 and TRBJ2-7; 14 bases match TRBD2. The CDR3 is 17 residues long. Germline V lookup: CDR1 SGHRS, CDR2 YFSETQ. The V and J ends lost 3 bases and 4 bases, in that order; junction bases with no gene match: 9. Written as DNA, the CDR3 is TGCGCCAGCAGCTCGGGACTAGCGGGAGATAATTTGTACGAGCAGTACTTC. This codes for CASSSGLAGDNLYEQYF.

The chain uses TRBV4-1 and TRBJ1-5, with D unclear. CDR1 and CDR2 (germline): MGHRA, YSYEKL. V was trimmed by 3 bases and J by 0 bases, leaving 3 bases between them. This CDR3 has 13 amino acids. DNA of the CDR3: TGCGCCAGCAGCCAGTATAGCAATCAGCCCCAGCATTTT. Translated: CASSQYSNQPQHF.